This is a list of T cell receptor beta chains from one sample in a study of cytomegalovirus exposure and HLA in healthy donors. Here immunoSEQ multiplex PCR was the method, and the copy in TCRdb shows in-frame clones only, minus some. In the table there are some 150,000 clones, roughly 76% of which are singletons. What was sequenced was PBMCs. These receptors originate from a woman under 30 in good health and CMV-seropositive. Both conserved end residues are part of each CDR3. Each record gives: CDR3 protein, CDR3 DNA, clone size, J gene, V gene, D gene, CDR3 length. D genes are given only for firm matches. Part of the rows lack a size; the others show once, few, many or a class for expanded clones.

CAISNNRDTDYGYTF TGTGCCATCAGTAACAACAGGGATACTGACTATGGCTACACCTTC NA TRBJ1-2 TRBV10-3 NA 15
CASSPNLNEKLFF TGTGCCAGCAGCCCTAATCTTAATGAAAAACTGTTTTTT NA TRBJ1-4 TRBV7-9 NA 13
CASSLGDRTETQYF TGCGCCAGCAGCTTAGGGGACAGGACGGAGACCCAGTACTTC NA TRBJ2-5 TRBV5-1 TRBD1 14
CASSVLGGGANVLTF TGTGCCAGCAGTGTCTTGGGGGGTGGGGCCAACGTCCTGACTTTC NA TRBJ2-6 TRBV2 NA 15
CASSFVQGANTGELFF TGTGCCAGCAGTTTTGTCCAGGGGGCGAACACCGGGGAGCTGTTTTTT NA TRBJ2-2 TRBV27 TRBD1 16
CASSPSGGPLKDEQFF TGTGCCAGCAGCCCAAGCGGGGGCCCCCTTAAGGATGAGCAGTTCTTC NA TRBJ2-1 TRBV27 TRBD2 16
CASSLERANTEAFF TGTGCCAGCAGCTTGGAGAGGGCGAACACTGAAGCTTTCTTT NA TRBJ1-1 TRBV7-8 NA 14
CATLTRLGQGNTEAFF TGTGCCACCCTCACTCGCTTAGGACAGGGGAACACTGAAGCTTTCTTT NA TRBJ1-1 TRBV2 TRBD1 16
CASSTGQADFLHSYEQYF TGCGCCAGCAGCACGGGACAGGCCGACTTCCTTCACTCCTACGAGCAGTACTTC NA TRBJ2-7 TRBV5-1 TRBD1 18
CASSLKGMPSYEQYF TGCGCCAGCAGCTTGAAGGGGATGCCATCCTACGAGCAGTACTTC NA TRBJ2-7 TRBV5-1 NA 15
CASSLVLSRDSGNTIYF TGTGCCAGCAGCTTAGTGTTAAGCAGGGATTCTGGAAACACCATATATTTT few TRBJ1-3 TRBV11-2 NA 17
CASSVVGRGDRIGELFF TGTGCCAGCAGCGTAGTAGGCAGGGGAGATCGGATCGGGGAGCTGTTTTTT NA TRBJ2-2 TRBV9 NA 17
CASSLTGYNEKLFF TGTGCCAGCAGCTTAACAGGGTATAATGAAAAACTGTTTTTT once TRBJ1-4 TRBV7-2 NA 14
CASSPYPRTGHQGKYF TGTGCCAGCAGCCCCTACCCCAGGACAGGACATCAAGGGAAGTACTTC once TRBJ2-7 TRBV11-2 TRBD1 16
CASSLGRGGEQPQHF TGTGCCAGCAGCTTAGGTCGAGGGGGAGAACAGCCCCAGCATTTT NA TRBJ1-5 TRBV7-9 NA 15
CASSLSAPGRGLNTEAFF TGTGCCAGCAGTTTATCGGCCCCAGGGAGGGGATTGAACACTGAAGCTTTCTTT few TRBJ1-1 TRBV27 NA 18
CAIKQGDEVYTF TGTGCCATCAAGCAGGGGGATGAGGTCTACACCTTC NA TRBJ1-2 TRBV10-3 TRBD1 12
CASSQARQGIFEQFF TGCGCCAGCAGCCAAGCGAGACAGGGGATTTTTGAGCAGTTCTTC NA TRBJ2-1 TRBV4-1 TRBD1 15
CASSSPTGGYTGELFF TGTGCCAGCAGTTCCCCGACAGGGGGCTACACCGGGGAGCTGTTTTTT NA TRBJ2-2 TRBV27 TRBD1 16
CASSPLQGGSYNEQFF TGTGCCAGCAGCCCCTTACAGGGGGGGTCCTACAATGAGCAGTTCTTC NA TRBJ2-1 TRBV7-6 NA 16
CASRGGYEQYF TGTGCCAGCAGAGGGGGCTACGAGCAGTACTTC NA TRBJ2-7 TRBV25-1 NA 11
CASSLGVSYEQYF TGTGCCAGCAGCTTAGGAGTATCCTACGAGCAGTACTTC NA TRBJ2-7 TRBV11-3 NA 13
CASSLVSRLSTDTQYF TGTGCCAGCAGCTTAGTTAGTCGCCTTAGCACAGATACGCAGTATTTT NA TRBJ2-3 TRBV7-8 NA 16
CASSQDKAGVRSPLHF TGCGCCAGCAGCCAAGATAAGGCAGGGGTTCGTTCACCCCTCCACTTT NA TRBJ1-6 TRBV4-1 NA 16
CASTEGTVGYEQYF TGTGCCAGCACCGAAGGGACAGTTGGCTACGAGCAGTACTTC NA TRBJ2-7 TRBV2 TRBD1 14
CASSPSPDRTYEQYF TGTGCCAGCTCACCATCACCGGACAGAACCTACGAGCAGTACTTC few TRBJ2-7 TRBV18 NA 15
CASSPGLRNQPQHF TGTGCCAGCAGCCCAGGGTTGCGGAATCAGCCCCAGCATTTT NA TRBJ1-5 TRBV28 NA 14
CASSLAGGPPYNEQFF TGTGCCAGCAGTCTAGCGGGGGGGCCCCCCTACAATGAGCAGTTCTTC NA TRBJ2-1 TRBV2 TRBD2 16
CASRALGTNYGYTF TGTGCCAGCAGAGCCCTCGGGACAAACTATGGCTACACCTTC few TRBJ1-2 TRBV6-1 NA 14
CASSLDGQRNQPQHF TGTGCCAGCAGCTTGGACGGACAGCGCAATCAGCCCCAGCATTTT NA TRBJ1-5 TRBV7-2 NA 15
CSVRQGSSYEQYF TGCAGCGTTCGGCAGGGCAGCTCCTACGAGCAGTACTTC NA TRBJ2-7 TRBV29-1 NA 13
CASGPSREAKNSQYF TGTGCCAGCGGACCCAGCAGGGAAGCCAAAAACAGTCAGTACTTC NA TRBJ2-4 TRBV6-6 NA 15
CASSHLRQYGYTF TGCGCCAGCAGTCACCTACGACAGTATGGCTACACCTTC NA TRBJ1-2 TRBV23-1 NA 13
CSAHTAAKNIQYF TGCAGCGCCCACACAGCTGCCAAAAACATTCAGTACTTC NA TRBJ2-4 TRBV29-1 NA 13
CASSNGQGDTEAFF TGCGCCAGCAGCAACGGACAGGGCGACACTGAAGCTTTCTTT NA TRBJ1-1 TRBV5-1 TRBD1 14
CASRDNLNTEAFF TGTGCCAGCAGGGACAACCTGAACACTGAAGCTTTCTTT NA TRBJ1-1 TRBV2 NA 13
CASSQARQETQYF TGTGCCAGCAGCCAGGCACGCCAAGAGACCCAGTACTTC NA TRBJ2-5 TRBV6-6 NA 13
CASSPPGQGYEQYF TGTGCCAGCAGCCCCCCAGGACAGGGGTACGAGCAGTACTTC NA TRBJ2-7 TRBV5-6 TRBD1 14
CAISESDSPSTNEKLFF TGTGCCATCAGTGAGTCAGACAGCCCTTCAACTAATGAAAAACTGTTTTTT NA TRBJ1-4 TRBV10-3 NA 17
CASSWEGRYSPLHF TGCGCCAGCAGCTGGGAGGGGAGGTATTCACCCCTCCACTTT NA TRBJ1-6 TRBV5-1 NA 14
CASSGRASGDFYEQYF TGTGCCAGCAGCGGGCGGGCGTCAGGTGATTTCTACGAGCAGTACTTC few TRBJ2-7 TRBV9 NA 16
CASSIALDRVDSPLHF TGTGCCAGCAGCATTGCTTTGGACAGGGTTGATTCACCCCTCCACTTT NA TRBJ1-6 TRBV21-1 NA 16
CASSPPSQGALVQPQHF TGTGCCAGCTCACCACCGTCACAGGGGGCTTTGGTTCAGCCCCAGCATTTT NA TRBJ1-5 TRBV18 TRBD1 17
CASRAPDRYYGYTF TGTGCCAGCAGAGCACCGGACAGGTACTATGGCTACACCTTC NA TRBJ1-2 TRBV2 TRBD1 14
CASSLDRVVGEQYF TGTGCCAGCAGCTTAGATCGGGTTGTAGGCGAGCAGTACTTC NA TRBJ2-7 TRBV11-2 NA 14
CASSVGGPDTQYF TGTGCCAGCAGCGTAGGTGGGCCAGATACGCAGTATTTT NA TRBJ2-3 TRBV9 NA 13
CASRVVSIGGNEQFF TGTGCCAGCAGGGTAGTCTCAATAGGGGGCAATGAGCAGTTCTTC NA TRBJ2-1 TRBV7-2 NA 15
CATAVAGATDTQYF TGTGCCACAGCCGTAGCGGGGGCCACAGATACGCAGTATTTT NA TRBJ2-3 TRBV2 TRBD2 14